This T cell receptor beta chain comes out of a study of OX40 agonist ivuxolimab in advanced cancers. Whole-study context: Patients enrolled in dose escalation were diagnosed with hepatocellular carcinoma, melanoma, renal cell or head and neck cancer. The mean age was roughly 60 years, ranging from roughly 23 to 80, with 65% to 90% of participants male. Findings of the study overall: Fewer expanded clones were found on average in CD4+ than in CD8+ T cells. Partial responders at 0.1-3.0 mg/kg had among the lowest clonal expansion.

Generated by immunoSEQ multiplex PCR, the TCRdb table keeps only in-frame clones and is missing some. This sample has about 31,000 clones, with roughly nine tenths found just once. CDR1 is MGHRA and CDR2 is YSYEKL in the germline V gene. This CDR3 region has 14 residues. Trimming removed 5 bases at V and 5 bases at J, with 15 bases between. To note about this clone: What it binds is unknown.

This specimen consisted of CD4+ or CD8+ T cells sorted from blood, obtained in a trial of the OX40 agonist ivuxolimab. The rearrangement links TRBV4-1 to TRBJ2-5; D assignment may be TRBD1 or TRBD2 (5 bases each). This receptor was identified in an adult with an advanced solid tumor such as melanoma, head and neck, liver or kidney cancer. The CDR3 is CASSALGDGETQYF. CDR3 DNA sequence: TGCGCCAGCAGCGCCTTGGGGGATGGGGAGACCCAGTACTTC.